This T cell receptor (beta chain) was obtained from a study of cytomegalovirus exposure and HLA in healthy donors. For the study at large: Both the 95 to 150 validation repertoires and the roughly 620 first-cohort repertoires used the same platform, as reported by a later analysis. Study-wide findings and caveats: The finding came from a later analysis; first-cohort TCR clusters tended to co-occur in the roughly 110 validation repertoires.

Details on this clone: Its matching antigen is unknown.

Measured with immunoSEQ multiplex PCR; TCRdb has only the in-frame clones, and not every one. The sample yields over 100,000 clones, roughly nine tenths seen once. CDR3 length equals 14 residues. V shed 5 bases and J shed 2 bases, with 12 bases lying between them. CDR1 is SNHLY and CDR2 is FYNNEI in the germline V gene. The receptor comes from a young woman in good health and CMV-seronegative. J is TRBJ1-2 and V is TRBV2; the D gene is possibly TRBD1 (5 bases). What was sequenced was PBMCs. In DNA, the CDR3 is TGTGCCAGCAGTCCTCAGGGAAGGAACTATGGCTACACCTTC. This sequence encodes CASSPQGRNYGYTF.